This entry lists 14 T cell receptor beta chains sequenced from one sample in a study of T cell clonality in common variable immunodeficiency. Findings and limits, study-wide: In common variable immunodeficiency, TCR beta chains reportedly carried fewer deletions and N-nucleotide insertions.

These receptors are not linked to any known antigen. Clones were sequenced by immunoSEQ multiplex PCR, and TCRdb holds only the in-frame ones, with some missing. The table lists over 25,000 clones, with no singletons. Sequencing was done on a sample of peripheral blood mononuclear cells. These receptors all stem from a human donor with common variable immunodeficiency.

The CDR3 spells CASSEGGFGGNTIYF. The DNA read from the CDR3 is TGTGCCAGCAGTGAAGGGGGCTTCGGAGGAAACACC. The chain recombines TRBV6-1 with TRBJ1-3, with a possible D match to TRBD1 (5 bases). The CDR3 end is not reached by the read, which stops 3 residues before it; the germline J gene fills it in. Trimming removed 1 base from V and 4 bases from J, with 11 bases in between. The length of the CDR3 is 15 residues. Germline V gene lookup returns CDR1 MNHNS and CDR2 SASEGT.

This clone appeared a few times. The read falls 3 residues short of the CDR3 end, and the missing part is taken from the germline J gene. V gene TRBV7-3 combines with J gene TRBJ2-3; 9 bases line up with TRBD1. CDR1 is SGHTA, CDR2 FQGTGA, per germline. Trimming removed 1 base from V and 1 base from J; junction bases left unmatched: 3. The CDR3 spans 16 residues. The CDR3 loop is CASSLMGTGRTDTQYF. Partial CDR3 DNA: TGTGCCAGCAGCTTAATGGGGACAGGGCGCACAGATACG.

This clone has ten or more counts. The CDR3 end lies 3 residues beyond the end of the read and is filled in from the germline J gene. This chain connects TRBV7-2 to TRBJ1-4; the match to TRBD1 covers 7 bases. The CDR3 length is 15 residues. Germline values: CDR1 SGHTA, CDR2 FQGNSA. V shed 5 bases and J 3 bases; nucleotides not matched to a gene: 6. The CDR3 region is CASSQSGTANEKLFF. The sequenced CDR3 bases are TGTGCCAGCAGCCAATCCGGGACAGCTAATGAAAAA.

This clone was picked up a small number of times. The CDR3 extends 3 residues past the end of the read, so its final part is completed from the germline J gene. The chain employs TRBV18 and TRBJ2-5; D uncertain. Trimming stripped 3 bases from V and 0 bases from J, with 2 bases between. This CDR3 has 12 amino acids. Germline assignment: CDR1 KGHSH and CDR2 LQKENI. The CDR3 bases that were read are TGTGCCAGCTCACCTAACCAAGAGACC. It yields the protein CASSPNQET. The whole CDR3 sequence reads CASSPNQETQYF. The full variable domain, its missing parts supplied by reference TRBV18 and TRBJ2-5, is NAGVMQNPRHLVRRRGQEARLRCSPMKGHSHVYWYRQLPEEGLKFMVYLQKENIIDESGMPKERFSAEFPKEGPSILRIQQVVRGDSAAYFCASSPNQETQYFGPGTRLLVL.

On this clone itself: Sequencing ends 3 residues short of the CDR3 end; the germline J gene provides the rest. This rearrangement joins TRBV7-9 to TRBJ2-5; weak D call: TRBD2 (5 bases). Germline CDR1 and CDR2: SEHNR and FQNEAQ (reference sequence). The CDR3 length is 14 residues. Trimming removed 5 bases from V and 5 bases from J, with 15 bases in between. CDR3: CASSRTLPGETQYF. Incomplete CDR3 DNA: TGTGCCAGCAGCCGGACCCTCCCGGGGGAGACC.

This clone came up many times. The sequence runs out 3 residues before the end of the CDR3; the remainder is reconstructed from the germline J gene. The J gene is TRBJ2-3, the V gene TRBV10-1, with 10 bases matching TRBD2. There are 14 residues in the CDR3. In germline, CDR1 is WNHNN, CDR2 SYGVQD (reference sequence). The ends lost 6 bases at V and 3 bases at J; junction bases unmatched: 3. Incomplete CDR3 DNA: TGCGCCAGCAGCCGGACTAGCGGTACAGATACG. It yields the protein CASSRTSGTDT. From start to end, the CDR3 is CASSRTSGTDTQYF.

Details on this clone: The read ends 3 residues before the CDR3 terminus; that terminus is restored from the germline J gene. The V call is TRBV18, the J call TRBJ1-5; 9 bases are a match to TRBD1. The V and J ends lost 1 base and 7 bases, in that order; junction bases with no gene match: 5. Germline V gene lookup returns CDR1 KGHSH and CDR2 LQKENI. This CDR3 region has 15 residues. CDR3 bases read: TGTGCCAGCTCACCACAACAGGGGGCCGGGCAGCCC. As protein: CASSPQQGAGQP. The full CDR3 protein is CASSPQQGAGQPQHF.

This clone was observed at least ten times. The read halts 3 residues ahead of the CDR3 end, with the missing end drawn from the germline J gene. The chain carries TRBV15 and TRBJ1-5; the D gene is possibly TRBD1 (6 bases). Trimming removed 2 bases at V and 7 bases at J, with 12 bases between. This CDR3 region has 14 residues. Germline-derived CDR1 and CDR2 are LNHNV and YYDKDF (reference sequence). The CDR3 bases that were read are TGTGCCACCAGCAGACCCCAGGGGCGGCAGCCC. Translated: CATSRPQGRQP. The whole CDR3 protein is CATSRPQGRQPQHF.

This clone was seen a few times. The read comes to an end 3 residues before the CDR3 does, leaving the germline J gene to fill in the end. This chain connects TRBV30 to TRBJ2-7; 9 nucleotides match TRBD1. The CDR3 loop spans 13 amino acids. Germline V gene data show CDR1 as GTSNPN and CDR2 as SVGIG (reference sequence). J was trimmed by 2 bases and V by 1 base; bases with no gene match: 0. The CDR3 bases that were read are TGTGCCTGGAGTGGGACAGGGGCCTACGAG. Its protein is CAWSGTGAYE. The CDR3 reads in full as CAWSGTGAYEQYF. The full variable domain, rest sourced from reference TRBV30 and TRBJ2-7, is SQTIHQWPATLVQPVGSPLSLECTVEGTSNPNLYWYRQAAGRGLQLLFYSVGIGQISSEVPQNLSASRPQDRQFILSSKKLLLSDSGFYLCAWSGTGAYEQYFGPGTRLTVT.

This clone has at least ten counts. The sequenced CDR3 bases are TGTGCCAGCAGCCAAGACAGGGGCGATACG. Its translation is CASSQDRGDT. The full CDR3 protein reads CASSQDRGDTQYF. V and J are TRBV7-2 and TRBJ2-3; TRBD1 aligns across 8 bases. The read terminates 3 residues before the CDR3 end, so the remaining end is supplied by the germline J gene. Trimming removed 5 bases from V and 6 bases from J; junction bases left unmatched: 4. The CDR3 runs to 13 residues. Germline values: CDR1 SGHTA, CDR2 FQGNSA.

This clone has a handful of counts. The read terminates 3 residues before the CDR3 end, so the remaining end is supplied by the germline J gene. J is TRBJ2-5 and V is TRBV5-1, with 8 bases identical to TRBD1. In germline, CDR1 is SGHRS, CDR2 YFSETQ. This CDR3 has 16 amino acids. The V gene end was trimmed by 4 bases and the J gene end by 2 bases; junction bases not matched to a gene: 10. Partial CDR3 DNA: TGCGCCAGCAGCCTGATGGGACAGGAGGATCAAGAGACC. It translates to CASSLMGQEDQET. The full CDR3 is CASSLMGQEDQETQYF.

This clone was seen many times. Germline is not matched at one junction end, which may reflect a read error. The sequence runs out 3 residues before the end of the CDR3; the remainder is reconstructed from the germline J gene. The genes are TRBV4-2 and TRBJ1-5; TRBD1 matches 8 bases. This CDR3 is 15 amino acids long. Germline lookup yields CDR1 LGHNA and CDR2 YNFKEQ. The CDR3 bases that were read are TGCGCCAGCTCCTCCGACAGGGGCTGGAATCAGCCC. This gives the protein CASSSDRGWNQP. The complete CDR3 sequence is CASSSDRGWNQPQHF.

This clone was counted only a few times. CDR3 DNA (partial): TGTGCCAGCAGCCAGACCGGGACAGGTCCCGCAACC. Protein: CASSQTGTGPAT. The entire CDR3 protein is CASSQTGTGPATQYF. The rearrangement joins TRBV7-9 to TRBJ2-5; TRBD1 aligns across 8 bases. Sequencing ends 3 residues short of the CDR3 end; the germline J gene provides the rest. This CDR3 has 15 residues. Germline V CDR1 and CDR2: SEHNR, FQNEAQ (reference sequence).

CDR3 amino acids: CASSEGQRNSPLHF. The part of the CDR3 DNA that was read is TGTGCCAGTAGTGAGGGACAGAGAAATTCACCC. The gene calls are TRBV19 and TRBJ1-6, with 7 bases identical to TRBD1. The CDR3 end is not reached by the read, which stops 3 residues before it; the germline J gene fills it in. The V segment lost 5 bases and the J segment 7 bases; nucleotides outside the gene matches: 5. The CDR3 consists of 14 residues. Germline CDR1 reads LNHDA; CDR2 reads SQIVND (reference sequence).